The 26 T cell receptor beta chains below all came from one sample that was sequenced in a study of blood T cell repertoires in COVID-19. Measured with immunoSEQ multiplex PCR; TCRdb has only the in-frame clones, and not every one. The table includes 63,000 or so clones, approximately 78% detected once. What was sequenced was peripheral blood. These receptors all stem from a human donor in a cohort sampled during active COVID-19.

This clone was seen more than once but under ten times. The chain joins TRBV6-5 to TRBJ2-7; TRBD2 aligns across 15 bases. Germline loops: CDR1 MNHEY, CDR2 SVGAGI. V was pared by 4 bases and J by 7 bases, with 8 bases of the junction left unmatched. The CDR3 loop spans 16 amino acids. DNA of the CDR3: TGTGCCAGCAGTTTCGGACTAGCGGGAGGGCCGGGGGAGCAGTACTTC. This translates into CASSFGLAGGPGEQYF.

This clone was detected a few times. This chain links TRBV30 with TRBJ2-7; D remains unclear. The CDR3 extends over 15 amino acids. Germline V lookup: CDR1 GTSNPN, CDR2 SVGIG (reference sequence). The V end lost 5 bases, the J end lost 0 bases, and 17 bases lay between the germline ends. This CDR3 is CAWRQKRLVSYEQYF. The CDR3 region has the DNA TGTGCCTGGCGCCAGAAGAGGCTAGTCTCCTACGAGCAGTACTTC.

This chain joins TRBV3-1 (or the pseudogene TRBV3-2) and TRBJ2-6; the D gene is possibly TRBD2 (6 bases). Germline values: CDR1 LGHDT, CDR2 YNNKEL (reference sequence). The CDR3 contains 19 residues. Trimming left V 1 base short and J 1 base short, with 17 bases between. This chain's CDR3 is CASSQVQGAGKSGANVLTF. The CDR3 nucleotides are TGTGCCAGCAGCCAAGTCCAGGGTGCGGGGAAATCTGGGGCCAACGTCCTGACTTTC.

For the CDR3, the DNA is TGTGCCAGCTCGCTAGTAAATGAGCAGTTCTTC. It translates to CASSLVNEQFF. The gene calls are TRBV18 and TRBJ2-1; D remains ambiguous. From germline, CDR1 is KGHSH and CDR2 LQKENI. The CDR3 totals 11 residues. V was shortened by 6 bases and J by 7 bases, with 7 bases between the two germline ends.

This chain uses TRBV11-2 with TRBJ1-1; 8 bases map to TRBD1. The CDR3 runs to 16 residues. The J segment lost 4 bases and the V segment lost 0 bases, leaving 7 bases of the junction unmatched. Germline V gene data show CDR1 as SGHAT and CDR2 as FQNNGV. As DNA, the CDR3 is TGTGCCAGCAGCTTAGATCCGGACAGGGCGGGCACTGAAGCTTTCTTT. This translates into CASSLDPDRAGTEAFF.

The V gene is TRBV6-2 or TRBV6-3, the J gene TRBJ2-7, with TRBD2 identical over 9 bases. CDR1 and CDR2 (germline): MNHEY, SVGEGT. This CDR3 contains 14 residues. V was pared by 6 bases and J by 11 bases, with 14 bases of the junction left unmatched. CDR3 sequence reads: CASSHGLATEVKYF. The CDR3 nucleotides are TGTGCCAGCAGCCACGGACTAGCGACAGAGGTGAAGTACTTC.

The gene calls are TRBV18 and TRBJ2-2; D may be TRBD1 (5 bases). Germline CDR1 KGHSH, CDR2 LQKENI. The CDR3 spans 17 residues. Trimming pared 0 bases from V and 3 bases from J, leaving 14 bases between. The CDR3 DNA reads TGTGCCAGCTCACCACCCTACGCTAAAGGGGACACCGGGGAGCTGTTTTTT. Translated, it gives CASSPPYAKGDTGELFF.

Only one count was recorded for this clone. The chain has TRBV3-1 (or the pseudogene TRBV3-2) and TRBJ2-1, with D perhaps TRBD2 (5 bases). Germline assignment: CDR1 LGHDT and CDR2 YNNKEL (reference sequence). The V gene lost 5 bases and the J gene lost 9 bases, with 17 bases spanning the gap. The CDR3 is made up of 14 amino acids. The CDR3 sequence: CASSTQLVFGEQFF. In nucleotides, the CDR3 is TGTGCCAGCAGCACTCAACTAGTTTTCGGTGAGCAGTTCTTC.

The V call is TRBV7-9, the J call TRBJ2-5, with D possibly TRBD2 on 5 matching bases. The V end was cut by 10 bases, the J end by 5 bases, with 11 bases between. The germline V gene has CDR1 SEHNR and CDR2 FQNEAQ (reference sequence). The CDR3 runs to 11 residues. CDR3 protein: CATLAGETQYF. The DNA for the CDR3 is TGTGCCACCCTAGCCGGGGAGACCCAGTACTTC.

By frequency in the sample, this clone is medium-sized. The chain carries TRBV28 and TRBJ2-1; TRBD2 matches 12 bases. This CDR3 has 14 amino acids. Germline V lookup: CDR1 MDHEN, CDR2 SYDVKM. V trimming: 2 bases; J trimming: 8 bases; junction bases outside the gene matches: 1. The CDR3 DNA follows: TGTGCCAGCAGTTTAGGGACTAGCGGGTATGAGCAGTTCTTC. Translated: CASSLGTSGYEQFF.

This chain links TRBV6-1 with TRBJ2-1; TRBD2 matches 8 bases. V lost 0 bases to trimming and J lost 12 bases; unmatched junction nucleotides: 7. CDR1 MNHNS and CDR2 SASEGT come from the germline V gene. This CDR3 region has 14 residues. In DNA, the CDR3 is TGTGCCAGCAGTGAAGCGGCTAGCGGGCTTGGGCAGTTCTTC. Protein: CASSEAASGLGQFF.

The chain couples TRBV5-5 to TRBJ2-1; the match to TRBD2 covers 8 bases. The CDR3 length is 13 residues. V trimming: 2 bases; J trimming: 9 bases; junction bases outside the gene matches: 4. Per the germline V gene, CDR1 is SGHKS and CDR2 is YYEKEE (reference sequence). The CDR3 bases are TGTGCCAGCAGCTTTTTAGCGGGATTTGAGCAGTTCTTC. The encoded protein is CASSFLAGFEQFF.

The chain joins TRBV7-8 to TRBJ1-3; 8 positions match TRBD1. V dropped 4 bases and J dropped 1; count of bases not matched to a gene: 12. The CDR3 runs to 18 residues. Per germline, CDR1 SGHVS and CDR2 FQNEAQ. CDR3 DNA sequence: TGTGCCAGCAGCTCTACCCCCCGGGACAGGAAGTCTGGAAACACCATATATTTT. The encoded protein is CASSSTPRDRKSGNTIYF.

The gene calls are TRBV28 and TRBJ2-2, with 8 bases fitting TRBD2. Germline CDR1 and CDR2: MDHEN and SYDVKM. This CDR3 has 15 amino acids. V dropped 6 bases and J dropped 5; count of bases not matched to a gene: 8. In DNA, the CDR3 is TGTGCCAGCAGCATCGGGGGGGCGAGAACCGGGGAGCTGTTTTTT. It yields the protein CASSIGGARTGELFF.

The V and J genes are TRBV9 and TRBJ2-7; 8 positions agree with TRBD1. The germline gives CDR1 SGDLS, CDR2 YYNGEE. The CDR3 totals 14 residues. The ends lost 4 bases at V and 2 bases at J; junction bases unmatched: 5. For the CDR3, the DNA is TGTGCCAGCAGCCCCGACAGGGGAACCTACGAGCAGTACTTC. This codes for CASSPDRGTYEQYF. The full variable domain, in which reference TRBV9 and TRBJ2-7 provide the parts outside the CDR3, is DSGVTQTPKHLITATGQRVTLRCSPRSGDLSVYWYQQSLDQGLQFLIQYYNGEERAKGNILERFSAQQFPDLHSELNLSSLELGDSALYFCASSPDRGTYEQYFGPGTRLTVT.

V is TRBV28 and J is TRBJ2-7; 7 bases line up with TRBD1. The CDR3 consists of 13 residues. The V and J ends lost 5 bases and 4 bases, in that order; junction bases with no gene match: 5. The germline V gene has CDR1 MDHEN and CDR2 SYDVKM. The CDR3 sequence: CASSETGMYEQYF. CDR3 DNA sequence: TGTGCCAGCAGTGAGACAGGGATGTACGAGCAGTACTTC.

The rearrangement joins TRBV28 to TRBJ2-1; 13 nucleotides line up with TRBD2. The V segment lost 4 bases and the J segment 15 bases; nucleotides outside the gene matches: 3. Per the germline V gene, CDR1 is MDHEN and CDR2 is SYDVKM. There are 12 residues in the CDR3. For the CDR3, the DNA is TGTGCCAGCAGTTCGGGACTAGCGGGGCCGTTCTTC. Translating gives CASSSGLAGPFF.

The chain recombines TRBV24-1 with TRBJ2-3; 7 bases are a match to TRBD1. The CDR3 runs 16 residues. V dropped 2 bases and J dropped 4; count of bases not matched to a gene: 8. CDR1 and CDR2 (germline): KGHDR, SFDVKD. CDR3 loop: CATSDSDRVGSDTQYF. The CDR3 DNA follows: TGTGCCACCAGTGATTCCGACAGGGTCGGGTCAGATACGCAGTATTTT.

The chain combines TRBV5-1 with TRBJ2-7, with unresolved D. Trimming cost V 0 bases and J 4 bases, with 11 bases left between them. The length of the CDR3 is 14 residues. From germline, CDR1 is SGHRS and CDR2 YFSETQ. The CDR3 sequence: CASSLAETPYEQYF. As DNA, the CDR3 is TGCGCCAGCAGCTTGGCCGAGACACCTTACGAGCAGTACTTC. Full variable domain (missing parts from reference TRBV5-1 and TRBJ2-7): KAGVTQTPRYLIKTRGQQVTLSCSPISGHRSVSWYQQTPGQGLQFLFEYFSETQRNKGNFPGRFSGRQFSNSRSEMNVSTLELGDSALYLCASSLAETPYEQYFGPGTRLTVT.

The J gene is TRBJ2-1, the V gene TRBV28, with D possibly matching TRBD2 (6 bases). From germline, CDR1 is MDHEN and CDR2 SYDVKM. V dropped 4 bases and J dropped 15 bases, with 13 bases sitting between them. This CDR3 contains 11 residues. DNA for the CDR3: TGTGCCAGCAGTTCTAGCGTGGGTGTGTTCTTC. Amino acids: CASSSSVGVFF.

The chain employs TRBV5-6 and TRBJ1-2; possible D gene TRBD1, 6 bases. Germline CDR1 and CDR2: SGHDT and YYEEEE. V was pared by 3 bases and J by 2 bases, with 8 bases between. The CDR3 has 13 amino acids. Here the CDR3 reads CASSSGQNYGYTF. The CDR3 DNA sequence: TGTGCCAGCAGCTCCGGACAGAACTATGGCTACACCTTC.

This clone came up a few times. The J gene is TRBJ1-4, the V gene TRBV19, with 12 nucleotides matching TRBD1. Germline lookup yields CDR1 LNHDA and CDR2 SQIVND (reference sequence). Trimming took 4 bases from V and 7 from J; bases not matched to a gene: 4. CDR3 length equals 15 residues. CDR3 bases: TGTGCCAGTAGTAACCGGGACAGGGGGCGTGAAAAACTGTTTTTT. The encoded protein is CASSNRDRGREKLFF.

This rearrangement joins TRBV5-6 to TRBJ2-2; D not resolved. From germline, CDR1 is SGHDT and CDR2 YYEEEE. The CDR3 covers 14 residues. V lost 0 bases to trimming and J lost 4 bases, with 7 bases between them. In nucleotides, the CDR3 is TGTGCCAGCAGCTTGGTAACAGTCACCGGGGAGCTGTTTTTT. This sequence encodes CASSLVTVTGELFF.

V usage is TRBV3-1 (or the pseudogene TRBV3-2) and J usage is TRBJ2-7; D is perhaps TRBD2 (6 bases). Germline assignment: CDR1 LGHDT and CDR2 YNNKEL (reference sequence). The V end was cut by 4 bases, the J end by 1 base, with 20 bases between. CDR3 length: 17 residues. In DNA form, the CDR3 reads TGTGCCAGCAGCCCGGGTCGGGGAAGCGGAGGGTCCTACGAGCAGTACTTC. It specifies CASSPGRGSGGSYEQYF.

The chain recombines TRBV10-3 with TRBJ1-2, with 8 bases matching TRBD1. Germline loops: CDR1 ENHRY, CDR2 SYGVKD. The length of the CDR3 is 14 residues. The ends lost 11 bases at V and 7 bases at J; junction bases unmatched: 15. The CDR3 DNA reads TGTGCCCTCTCGGAGGACAGGGTATCGGGTGGCTACACCTTC. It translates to CALSEDRVSGGYTF.

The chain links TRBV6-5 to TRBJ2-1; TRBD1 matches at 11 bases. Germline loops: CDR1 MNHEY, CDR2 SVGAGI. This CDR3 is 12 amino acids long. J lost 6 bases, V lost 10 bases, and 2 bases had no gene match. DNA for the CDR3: TGTGCCACCGGGACAGGGGGCAATGAGCAGTTCTTC. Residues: CATGTGGNEQFF.